This T cell receptor beta chain was retrieved from a study of blood T cell repertoires in COVID-19. Profiling relied on immunoSEQ multiplex PCR, and the TCRdb table lists in-frame clones only, not all of them. The sample includes 300,000 to 350,000 clones, approximately 83% of them seen just once. Trimming removed 3 bases from V and 2 bases from J; junction bases left unmatched: 4. This CDR3 contains 16 residues. The V gene's germline CDR1 is LGHNA and CDR2 YSLEER. This receptor was identified in a woman in her thirties or forties with acute COVID-19. The V and J genes are TRBV4-3 and TRBJ2-7; 13 positions match TRBD2. The source material was PBMCs or T cells enriched from blood (not recorded which). CDR3: CASSQATSGGTYEQYF. DNA for the CDR3: TGCGCCAGCAGCCAGGCGACTAGCGGGGGGACCTACGAGCAGTACTTC.